This TCR beta chain is drawn from a study of response to subunit inactivated influenza vaccine. TCRdb reprocessed the RT-PCR reads with MiXCR, giving one entry per CDR3 protein. The sample yields hundreds of thousands of distinct CDR3 sequences, approximately 7.1% seen once. In this sample, this clonotype turned up many times. Antigen unknown. Germline CDR1 and CDR2: SQVTM and ANQGSEA. Trimming removed 8 bases from V and 1 base from J; junction bases left unmatched: 24. The CDR3 has 21 residues. Broader study findings: Authors suggested each seasonal flu vaccination may recruit only limited numbers of new T cells.

The chain links TRBV29-1 to TRBJ2-1; 12 bases map to TRBD2. The sequencing used PBMCs from blood, collected less than 25 months after vaccination. The TCR sequence derives from a man between 50 and 75 years old who received an inactivated influenza vaccine. This chain's CDR3 is CSSSTGPTSSGRALSYNEQFF. In DNA, the CDR3 is TGCAGCTCCTCGACAGGACCTACTTCTAGCGGGAGGGCGCTTTCCTACAATGAGCAGTTCTTC.